This TCR beta chain emerged from a study of blood T cell repertoires in COVID-19. Study in general: Researchers got acute and convalescent COVID-19 samples from the United States, Italy and Spain. PBMCs, B-cell-depleted T cells, or T cells were the source of the cDNA or gDNA that made up the material.

Germline lookup yields CDR1 MNHNY and CDR2 SVGAGI (reference sequence). The CDR3 consists of 15 residues. V lost 2 bases, J lost 6 bases, and 5 bases stayed unmatched. Original processing notes: Nucleated cell counts were estimated from reference gene primer amplification. Assay: immunoSEQ multiplex PCR; the TCRdb copy retains only in-frame clones and omits some. For V, J and clone size, that table is used; D and trimming come from the DNA. The repertoire holds around 190,000 clones, with about nine tenths as singletons. The specimen sequenced was peripheral blood. The chain employs TRBV6-6 and TRBJ2-1; TRBD1 aligns across 9 bases. The TCR was taken from a man younger than 35 with active or convalescent COVID-19. The DNA of the CDR3 is TGTGCCAGCAGTTACCCGGGACAGGGAATCAATGAGCAGTTCTTC. This encodes CASSYPGQGINEQFF.